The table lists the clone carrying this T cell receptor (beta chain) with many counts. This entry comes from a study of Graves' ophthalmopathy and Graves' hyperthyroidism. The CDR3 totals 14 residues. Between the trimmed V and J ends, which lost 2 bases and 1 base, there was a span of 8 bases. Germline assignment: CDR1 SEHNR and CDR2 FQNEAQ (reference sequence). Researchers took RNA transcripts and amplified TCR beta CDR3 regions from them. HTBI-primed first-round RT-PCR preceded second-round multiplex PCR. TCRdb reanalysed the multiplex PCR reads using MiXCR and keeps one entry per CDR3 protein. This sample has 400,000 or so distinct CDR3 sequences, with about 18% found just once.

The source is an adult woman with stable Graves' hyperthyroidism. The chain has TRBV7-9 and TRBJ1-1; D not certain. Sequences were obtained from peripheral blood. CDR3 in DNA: TGTGCCAGCAGCTTATATTCCGCGAACACTGAAGCTTTCTTT. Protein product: CASSLYSANTEAFF.